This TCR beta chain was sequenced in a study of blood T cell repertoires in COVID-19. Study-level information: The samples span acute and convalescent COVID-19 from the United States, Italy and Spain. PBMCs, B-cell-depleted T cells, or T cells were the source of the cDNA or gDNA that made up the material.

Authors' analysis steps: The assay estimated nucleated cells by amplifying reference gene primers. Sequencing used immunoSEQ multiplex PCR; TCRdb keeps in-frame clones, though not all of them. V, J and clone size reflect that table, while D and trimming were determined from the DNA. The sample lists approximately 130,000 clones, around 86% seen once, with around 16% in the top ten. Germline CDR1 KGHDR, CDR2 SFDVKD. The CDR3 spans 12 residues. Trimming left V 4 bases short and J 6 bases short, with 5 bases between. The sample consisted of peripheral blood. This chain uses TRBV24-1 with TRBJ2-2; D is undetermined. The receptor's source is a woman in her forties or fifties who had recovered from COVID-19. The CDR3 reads CATSDVPGELFF. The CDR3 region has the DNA TGTGCCACCAGTGACGTCCCCGGGGAGCTGTTTTTT.